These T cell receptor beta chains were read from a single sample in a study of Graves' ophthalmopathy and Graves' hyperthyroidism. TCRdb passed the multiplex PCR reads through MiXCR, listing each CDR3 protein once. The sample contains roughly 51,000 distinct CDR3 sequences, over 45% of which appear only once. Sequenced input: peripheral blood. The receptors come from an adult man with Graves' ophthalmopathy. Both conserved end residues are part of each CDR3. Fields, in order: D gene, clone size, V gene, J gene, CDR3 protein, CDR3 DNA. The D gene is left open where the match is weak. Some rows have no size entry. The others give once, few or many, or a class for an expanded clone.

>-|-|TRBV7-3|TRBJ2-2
CASSTTVWTGELFF
TGTGCCAGCAGCACGACGGTCTGGACCGGGGAGCTGTTTTTT
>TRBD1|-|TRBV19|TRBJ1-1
CASSSGVDRLNTEAFF
TGTGCCAGTAGTTCCGGGGTGGACAGGCTGAACACTGAAGCTTTCTTT
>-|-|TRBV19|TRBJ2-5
CTISVTGPIETQYF
TGTACCATTAGTGTCACTGGACCGATAGAGACCCAGTACTTC
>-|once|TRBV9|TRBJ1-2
CASSATTRVSGNTF
TGTGCCAGCAGCGCAACTACTAGAGTCTCTGGAAACACCTTC
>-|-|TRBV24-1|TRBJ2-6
CATSAAGQSGANVLTF
TGTGCCACCAGTGCGGCAGGGCAAAGTGGGGCCAACGTCCTGACTTTC
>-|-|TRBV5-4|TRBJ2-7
CDSSLDVPFRQYF
TGTGACAGCAGCTTGGACGTACCTTTCAGGCAGTACTTC
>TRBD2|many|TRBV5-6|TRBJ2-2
CASSDYGLAGHGELFF
TGTGCCAGCAGCGACTACGGACTAGCGGGCCACGGGGAGCTGTTTTTT
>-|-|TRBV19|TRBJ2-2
CASSIDRGGELFF
TGTGCCAGTAGTATAGATCGTGGCGGGGAGCTGTTTTTT
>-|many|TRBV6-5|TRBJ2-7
CASSYSGVREQYF
TGTGCCAGCAGTTACTCGGGAGTCCGCGAGCAGTACTTC
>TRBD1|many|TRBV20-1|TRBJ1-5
CSARGRQGLSNQPQHF
TGCAGTGCTAGAGGGAGACAGGGACTAAGCAATCAGCCCCAGCATTTT
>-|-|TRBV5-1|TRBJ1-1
CASSLADTEAFF
TGCGCCAGCAGCTTGGCAGACACTGAAGCTTTCTTT
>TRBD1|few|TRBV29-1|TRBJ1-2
CSAQQGADYGYTF
TGCAGCGCCCAACAGGGGGCTGACTATGGCTACACCTTC
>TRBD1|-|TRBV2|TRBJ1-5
CASRRQGEGNQPQHF
TGTGCCAGCAGGAGACAGGGTGAAGGAAATCAGCCCCAGCATTTT
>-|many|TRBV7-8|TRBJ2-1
CASSLVALPNEQFF
TGTGCCAGCAGCTTAGTGGCCCTTCCCAATGAGCAGTTCTTC
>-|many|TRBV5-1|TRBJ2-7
CASSLGQSSYEQYF
TGCGCCAGCAGCTTAGGGCAGAGCTCCTACGAGCAGTACTTC
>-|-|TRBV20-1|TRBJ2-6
CSAREAGANVLTF
TGCAGTGCTAGAGAAGCCGGGGCCAACGTCCTGACTTTC
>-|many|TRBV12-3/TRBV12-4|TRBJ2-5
CASNQQGKETQYF
TGTGCCAGCAACCAGCAGGGGAAAGAGACCCAGTACTTC
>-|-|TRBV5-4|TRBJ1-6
CASSLGGRGSNSPLHF
TGTGCCAGCAGCTTGGGGGGGAGGGGAAGTAATTCACCCCTCCACTTT
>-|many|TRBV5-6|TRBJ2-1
CASSFWGGGIYEQFF
TGTGCCAGCAGCTTTTGGGGGGGGGGCATCTATGAGCAGTTCTTC
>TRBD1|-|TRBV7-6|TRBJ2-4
CASSQTGASLAKNIQYF
TGTGCCAGCAGCCAGACAGGGGCATCACTAGCCAAAAACATTCAGTACTTC
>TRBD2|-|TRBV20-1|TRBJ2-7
CSAGGGSSYEQYF
TGCAGTGCTGGCGGGGGTAGCTCCTACGAGCAGTACTTC
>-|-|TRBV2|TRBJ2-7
CASAPPSYEQYF
TGTGCCAGCGCACCACCATCCTACGAGCAGTACTTC
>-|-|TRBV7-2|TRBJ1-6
CASRSQGFSPLHF
TGTGCCAGCAGATCACAGGGTTTCTCACCCCTCCACTTT
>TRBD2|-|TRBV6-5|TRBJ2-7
CASSSPGGETYYEQYF
TGTGCCAGCAGTTCACCGGGGGGGGAAACCTACTACGAGCAGTACTTC
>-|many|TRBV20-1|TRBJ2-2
CSARDLSSSWGTGELFF
TGCAGTGCTAGAGACTTATCGAGCTCGTGGGGGACCGGGGAGCTGTTTTTT
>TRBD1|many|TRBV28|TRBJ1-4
CASSPTTGLGEKLFF
TGTGCCAGCAGCCCTACGACAGGGCTGGGGGAAAAACTGTTTTTT
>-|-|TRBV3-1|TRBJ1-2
CASSPLVERTYGYTF
TGTGCCAGCAGCCCCCTGGTGGAGCGGACCTATGGCTACACCTTC
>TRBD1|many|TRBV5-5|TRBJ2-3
CASSLTGTPTQVF
TGTGCCAGCAGCCTGACAGGGACCCCTACACAGGTTTTT
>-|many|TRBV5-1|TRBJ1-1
CASSLDLGFQLNTEAFF
TGCGCCAGCAGCTTGGATCTAGGGTTCCAATTGAACACTGAAGCTTTCTTT
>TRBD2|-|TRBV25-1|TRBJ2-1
CASSEYRLAGVNEQFF
TGTGCCAGCAGTGAATATCGACTAGCGGGAGTGAATGAGCAGTTCTTC
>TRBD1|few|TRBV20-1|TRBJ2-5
CSAPQSTGVETQYF
TGCAGTGCCCCTCAATCCACAGGGGTAGAGACCCAGTACTTC
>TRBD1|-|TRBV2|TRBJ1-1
CASSPGTGFLNTEAFF
TGTGCCAGCAGCCCCGGGACAGGGTTTTTGAACACTGAAGCTTTCTTT
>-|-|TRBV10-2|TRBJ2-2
CASARGTGELFF
TGCGCCAGCGCACGGGGAACCGGGGAGCTGTTTTTT
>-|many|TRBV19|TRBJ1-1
CASSIVGTMNTEAFF
TGTGCCAGTAGTATAGTGGGGACTATGAACACTGAAGCTTTCTTT
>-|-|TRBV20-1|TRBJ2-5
CSARALGSQETQYF
TGCAGTGCTAGAGCCCTAGGGAGCCAAGAGACCCAGTACTTC
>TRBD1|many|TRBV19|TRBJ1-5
CASSDRDQQPQHF
TGTGCCAGTAGTGACAGGGACCAACAGCCCCAGCATTTT
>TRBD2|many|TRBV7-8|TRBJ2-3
CASSLREGRTDTQYF
TGTGCCAGCAGCTTGCGGGAGGGTAGGACAGATACGCAGTATTTT
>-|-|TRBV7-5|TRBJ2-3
CISVPATWTSGKTDTQYF
-
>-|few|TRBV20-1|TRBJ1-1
CSARDGTGGEAFF
TGCAGTGCTAGAGATGGGACGGGTGGGGAAGCTTTCTTT
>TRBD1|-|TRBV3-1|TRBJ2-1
CASSQARGPYNEQFF
TGTGCCAGCAGCCAAGCGAGGGGGCCTTACAATGAGCAGTTCTTC
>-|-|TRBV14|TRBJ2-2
CASSQAVRLATGELFF
TGTGCCAGCAGCCAAGCCGTCCGGCTCGCCACCGGGGAGCTGTTTTTT
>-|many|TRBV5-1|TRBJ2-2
CASSLVVGGLGELFF
TGCGCCAGCAGCTTGGTGGTTGGGGGACTCGGGGAGCTGTTTTTT
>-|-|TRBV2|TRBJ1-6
CASRDGSPLHF
TGTGCCAGCAGGGACGGTTCACCCCTCCACTTT
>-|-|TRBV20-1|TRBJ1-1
CSASTGDGMNTEAFF
TGCAGTGCTAGTACGGGGGACGGAATGAACACTGAAGCTTTCTTT
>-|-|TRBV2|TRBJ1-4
CARRVSGEQYFGPEKLFF
-
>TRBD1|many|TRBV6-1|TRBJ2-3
CASSGRAGGADTQYF
TGTGCCAGCAGTGGGAGGGCAGGGGGCGCAGATACGCAGTATTTT
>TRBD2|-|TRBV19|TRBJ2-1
CASSIGRAGYNEQFF
TGTGCCAGTAGTATTGGGAGAGCGGGGTACAATGAGCAGTTCTTC
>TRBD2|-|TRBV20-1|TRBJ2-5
CSARGTSGVGETQYF
TGCAGTGCTAGGGGGACTAGCGGGGTCGGGGAGACCCAGTACTTC
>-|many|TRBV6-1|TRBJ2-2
CATRPDRLTGELFF
TGTGCCACCCGACCAGACAGGCTCACCGGGGAGCTGTTTTTT
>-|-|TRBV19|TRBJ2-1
CASRGDGGFYNERFF
TGTGCCAGTAGAGGTGACGGGGGCTTTTACAATGAGCGGTTCTTT
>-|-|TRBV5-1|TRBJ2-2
CASRGEEGGELFF
TGCGCCAGCAGAGGTGAGGAAGGCGGGGAGCTGTTTTTT
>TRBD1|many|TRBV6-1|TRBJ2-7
CASTPGTGLYEQYF
TGTGCCAGCACCCCCGGGACAGGCCTCTACGAGCAGTACTTC
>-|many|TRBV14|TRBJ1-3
CASRLPWLRRLIKELYSGNTIYF
TGTGCCAGCAGACTACCATGGCTCCGCAGGTTAATTAAGGAACTTTACTCTGGAAACACCATATATTTT